Below, 4 T cell receptor beta chains from the same sample are listed, as sequenced in a study of tumor-infiltrating lymphocytes in primary liver carcinoma. Total RNA amounting to around 540 ng was the source from which TCR beta cDNA was made with a constant-region primer. Three nested multiplex PCR rounds, a slightly modified ARM-PCR method, built the TCR beta libraries. TRBV1-TRBV30 forward primers paired with a C-beta reverse primer drove the first two PCR rounds, about 11 cycles each. From the multiplex PCR reads, TCRdb called clonotypes with MiXCR, one entry per CDR3 protein. The repertoire includes under 130,000 distinct CDR3 sequences, roughly 80% of them detected once, and roughly a fifth sits in the top ten. Co-extraction yielded RNA and DNA from 20-30 mg of unsorted bulk tissue. Sequenced material: liver tumor tissue from sampling region 3. Subset described: tumor region T3, left-lateral pole. All receptors derive from a man in his forties with primary liver carcinoma and hepatitis B virus infection.

Notes on this clonotype: Its ends do not fully match the called genes, so a read error is possible. The V gene is TRBV12-3 or TRBV12-4, the J gene TRBJ2-3; D may correspond to TRBD1 or TRBD2 (5 bases each). The CDR3 consists of 15 residues. This CDR3 reads CTSRVARGSTDTQYF. The CDR3 DNA reads TGTACCAGCAGGGTAGCGCGAGGGAGCACAGATACGCAGTATTTT.

The gene calls are TRBV29-1 and TRBJ2-5, with D hard to call. CDR3 length: 12 residues. Trimming removed 5 bases from V and 6 bases from J, with 13 bases in between. The germline V gene encodes CDR1 SQVTM and CDR2 ANQGSEA. The CDR3 is CSVPPGVKTQYF. The DNA of the CDR3 is TGCAGCGTTCCACCGGGCGTGAAGACCCAGTACTTC.

A single count supports this clonotype. One end of the junction does not line up with germline, which may come from a read error. This sequence joins TRBV5-1 and TRBJ2-2, with 12 bases aligning to TRBD2. Germline CDR1 and CDR2: SGHRS and YFSETQ. The CDR3 extends over 17 amino acids. The CDR3 nucleotides are TGCGCCAGCAGCTTGGAGACTAGCGGGAGAAACACCGGGGAGTTGTCTTTT. As protein: CASSLETSGRNTGELSF. Full variable domain (outside the CDR3, taken from reference TRBV5-1 and TRBJ2-2): KAGVTQTPRYLIKTRGQQVTLSCSPISGHRSVSWYQQTPGQGLQFLFEYFSETQRNKGNFPGRFSGRQFSNSRSEMNVSTLELGDSALYLCASSLETSGRNTGELSFGEGSRLTVL.

This clonotype has only one observation. One junction end does not reproduce the germline sequence, and a read error may be involved. V usage is TRBV6-6 and J usage is TRBJ2-3, with 7 bases aligning to TRBD2. The CDR3 extends over 14 amino acids. CDR1 is MNHNY and CDR2 is SVGAGI in the germline V gene (reference sequence). The CDR3 nucleotides read TGTGCCACCAGTCAGACTAGCCAGGGAGATACGCAGTATTTT. Residues: CATSQTSQGDTQYF.